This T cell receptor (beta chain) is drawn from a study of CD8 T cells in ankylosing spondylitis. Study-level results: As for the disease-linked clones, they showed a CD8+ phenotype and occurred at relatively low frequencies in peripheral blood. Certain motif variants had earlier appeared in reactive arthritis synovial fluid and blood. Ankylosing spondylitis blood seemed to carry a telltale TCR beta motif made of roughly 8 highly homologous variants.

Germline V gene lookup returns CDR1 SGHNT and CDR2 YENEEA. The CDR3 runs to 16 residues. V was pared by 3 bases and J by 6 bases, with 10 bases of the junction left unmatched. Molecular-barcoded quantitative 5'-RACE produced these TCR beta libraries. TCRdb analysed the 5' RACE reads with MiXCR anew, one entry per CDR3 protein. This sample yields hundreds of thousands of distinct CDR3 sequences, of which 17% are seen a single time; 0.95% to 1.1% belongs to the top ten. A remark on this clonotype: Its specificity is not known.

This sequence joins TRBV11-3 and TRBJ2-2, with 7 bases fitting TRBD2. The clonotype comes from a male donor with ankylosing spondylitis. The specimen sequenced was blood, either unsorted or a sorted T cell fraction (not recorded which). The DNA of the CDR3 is TGTGCCAGCAGCTTGGGGGACTACTACTTTCCCGGGGAGCTGTTTTTT. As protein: CASSLGDYYFPGELFF. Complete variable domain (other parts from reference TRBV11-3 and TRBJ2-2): EAGVVQSPRYKIIEKKQPVAFWCNPISGHNTLYWYLQNLGQGPELLIRYENEEAVDDSQLPKDRFSAERLKGVDSTLKIQPAELGDSAVYLCASSLGDYYFPGELFFGEGSRLTVL.